A single sample is the source of the 32 T cell receptor beta chains below, sequenced in a study of blood T cells in healthy people across ages. The second PCR ran roughly 6 to 11 cycles with a sample-barcoded 5' primer and J-beta primers. From the 5' RACE reads, TCRdb called clonotypes with MiXCR, one entry per CDR3 protein. The top ten clones hold about 10% of a sample with fewer than 2,000,000 distinct CDR3 sequences, around 36% of them seen once. The specimen sequenced was blood. The source of these receptors is a young woman in good health.

This clonotype turned up a few times. This chain joins TRBV5-4 and TRBJ2-3; TRBD2 matches at 12 bases. The CDR3 is 17 amino acids. Germline CDR1 reads SGHNT; CDR2 reads YYREEE (reference sequence). V shed 6 bases and J 2 bases; nucleotides not matched to a gene: 10. The CDR3 loop is CASTPGTSGPYTDTQYF. The CDR3 DNA is TGTGCCAGCACCCCCGGGACTAGCGGGCCTTACACAGATACGCAGTATTTT.

The V and J genes are TRBV7-9 and TRBJ2-5; 7 nucleotides match TRBD1. Germline CDR1 and CDR2: SEHNR and FQNEAQ (reference sequence). J gave up 11 bases and V 3 bases, and 12 bases lay outside the gene matches. The CDR3 runs to 14 residues. CDR3 sequence reads: CASSFETGFNEQYF. DNA for the CDR3: TGTGCCAGCAGCTTCGAGACAGGGTTCAATGAGCAGTACTTC.

A few counts support this clonotype. The chain is built from TRBV4-1 and TRBJ2-7; D perhaps matches TRBD1 (5 bases). This CDR3 comprises 16 residues. The germline V gene has CDR1 MGHRA and CDR2 YSYEKL. V was cut by 0 bases and J by 4 bases, with 16 bases left in between. The CDR3 DNA sequence: TGCGCCAGCAGCCAAGACCAGGGTTGGTATAGGTACGAGCAGTACTTC. Translation: CASSQDQGWYRYEQYF.

This clonotype occurred a few times. V gene TRBV10-3 combines with J gene TRBJ2-7; D call uncertain. This CDR3 is built from 12 residues. CDR1 and CDR2 from the germline V gene are ENHRY and SYGVKD. Between the trimmed V and J ends, which lost 3 bases and 4 bases, there was a span of 7 bases. CDR3 sequence (DNA): TGTGCCATCAGTGAAGAACTATACGAGCAGTACTTC. It encodes CAISEELYEQYF.

This clonotype was counted ten times or more. The chain is built from TRBV28 and TRBJ2-5, with D perhaps TRBD1 (6 bases). The germline CDR1 and CDR2 sequences are MDHEN and SYDVKM. This CDR3 has 14 residues. The V end was cut by 4 bases, the J end by 1 base, with 10 bases between. CDR3 sequence reads: CASSSSQGQETQYF. The CDR3, as DNA: TGTGCCAGCAGTTCCTCACAGGGCCAAGAGACCCAGTACTTC.

The rearrangement uses TRBV3-1 and TRBJ2-1; no clear D gene. CDR1 and CDR2 from the germline V gene are LGHDT and YNNKEL (reference sequence). The CDR3 totals 12 residues. With 2 bases removed from V and 12 bases from J, the gap between germline ends came to 11 bases. CDR3 coding DNA: TGTGCCAGCAGCCAACTTACCAGTGGGCAGTTCTTC. Its translation: CASSQLTSGQFF.

The CDR3 is CSASTGLGETQYF. In DNA form, the CDR3 reads TGCAGTGCGTCAACAGGGTTGGGGGAGACCCAGTACTTC. The rearrangement links TRBV20-1 to TRBJ2-5, with D perhaps TRBD1 (6 bases). Trimming removed 6 bases at V and 5 bases at J, with 16 bases between. Germline CDR1 DFQATT, CDR2 SNEGSKA (reference sequence). This CDR3 has 13 residues.

This clonotype was counted ten times or more. The rearrangement uses TRBV29-1 and TRBJ2-7, with a weak D call TRBD1 (7 bases). From germline, CDR1 is SQVTM and CDR2 ANQGSEA. V was pared by 6 bases and J by 7 bases, with 19 bases between. The CDR3 sequence is 13 residues long. CDR3 nucleotides: TGCAGCGTATCGCGGGGAACAGGGGATGAGCAGTACTTC. This gives the protein CSVSRGTGDEQYF.

This clonotype was seen only once. The rearrangement links TRBV7-6 to TRBJ2-2; 10 bases line up with TRBD2. The V gene end was trimmed by 0 bases and the J gene end by 4 bases; junction bases not matched to a gene: 8. The length of the CDR3 is 18 residues. CDR1 is SGHVS, CDR2 FNYEAQ, per germline. The CDR3 bases are TGTGCCAGCAGCTTAGCGTACAGCGGGAGGGCCGGCACCGGGGAGCTGTTTTTT. Protein: CASSLAYSGRAGTGELFF. Full variable domain (outside the CDR3, taken from reference TRBV7-6 and TRBJ2-2): GAGVSQSPRYKVTKRGQDVALRCDPISGHVSLYWYRQALGQGPEFLTYFNYEAQQDKSGLPNDRFSAERPEGSISTLTIQRTEQRDSAMYRCASSLAYSGRAGTGELFFGEGSRLTVL.

This CDR3 reads CASSQDGAMGEQYF. CDR3 DNA: TGCGCCAGCAGCCAAGATGGGGCCATGGGGGAGCAGTACTTC. The rearrangement links TRBV4-1 to TRBJ2-7; possibly TRBD1 for D (5 bases). V shed 0 bases and J shed 7 bases, with 13 bases lying between them. Germline assignment: CDR1 MGHRA and CDR2 YSYEKL. The CDR3 is made up of 14 amino acids.

The V gene is TRBV3-1, the J gene TRBJ2-7; 7 bases map to TRBD1. Germline loops: CDR1 LGHDT, CDR2 YNNKEL (reference sequence). The CDR3 contains 16 residues. The V segment lost 0 bases and the J segment 2 bases; nucleotides outside the gene matches: 7. Here the CDR3 reads CASSQDTGARAYEQYF. As DNA, the CDR3 is TGTGCCAGCAGCCAAGATACAGGGGCGCGGGCCTACGAGCAGTACTTC.

This clonotype was recorded many times. This chain joins TRBV4-1 and TRBJ1-2; D not certain. The CDR3 sequence is 16 residues long. Germline V gene sequence: CDR1 MGHRA, CDR2 YSYEKL. V dropped 1 base and J dropped 8 bases, with 20 bases sitting between them. CDR3 region: CASSQAEGGQAVGYTF. The CDR3 region has the DNA TGCGCCAGCAGCCAAGCGGAAGGCGGGCAGGCGGTGGGCTACACCTTC.

This clonotype was seen more than once but under ten times. The chain carries TRBV7-8 and TRBJ2-3, with 7 bases lining up with TRBD2. The J segment lost 11 bases and the V segment lost 1 base, leaving 6 bases of the junction unmatched. The CDR3 has 13 residues. CDR1 and CDR2 (germline): SGHVS, FQNEAQ. The CDR3: CASSLGGGPMQYF. The CDR3 DNA is TGTGCCAGCAGCTTAGGGGGAGGGCCAATGCAGTATTTT.

This chain's CDR3 is CASSVRIGSGSTDTQYF. CDR3 coding DNA: TGTGCCAGCAGCGTAAGAATAGGGTCTGGAAGCACAGATACGCAGTATTTT. V and J are TRBV9 and TRBJ2-3; D not resolved. The germline V gene has CDR1 SGDLS and CDR2 YYNGEE. Trimming pared 1 base from V and 0 bases from J, leaving 15 bases between. CDR3 size: 17 residues.

V is TRBV6-1 and J is TRBJ1-1; D uncertain. The ends were cut back, 0 bases at V and 1 base at J, with 6 bases in the middle. This CDR3 region has 14 residues. Per germline, CDR1 MNHNS and CDR2 SASEGT. The CDR3 nucleotides read TGTGCCAGCAGTGAAGCGCTTCGGAACACTGAAGCTTTCTTT. It codes for CASSEALRNTEAFF.

The V and J genes are TRBV9 and TRBJ2-6; TRBD2 agrees at 9 bases. The CDR3 runs to 19 residues. Unmatched junction bases numbered 12, after V lost 1 base and J lost 4 bases. Germline CDR1 is SGDLS and CDR2 is YYNGEE. CDR3 nucleotide sequence: TGTGCCAGCAGCGTATCAACTGGCGGGGGGGCAGTGGGGGCCAACGTCCTGACTTTC. Its translation is CASSVSTGGGAVGANVLTF.

This clonotype was found many times. V is TRBV29-1 and J is TRBJ2-5, with a weak D call TRBD2 (5 bases). Trimming removed 6 bases at V and 9 bases at J, with 14 bases between. The CDR3 loop spans 11 amino acids. Germline V lookup: CDR1 SQVTM, CDR2 ANQGSEA. The CDR3 here is CSVTMSGAQYF. The DNA of the CDR3 is TGCAGCGTGACTATGAGTGGGGCCCAGTACTTC.

This clonotype was observed a few times. V is TRBV10-3 and J is TRBJ2-7; 8 bases map to TRBD1. The germline CDR1 and CDR2 sequences are ENHRY and SYGVKD. This CDR3 spans 12 amino acids. After removal of 6 bases from V and 6 bases from J, the junction contained 4 bases not matched to a gene. The CDR3 coding sequence is TGTGCCATCAGACCCGGGACAGGCGAGCAGTACTTC. Its protein is CAIRPGTGEQYF.

The chain links TRBV5-8 to TRBJ2-3; D remains ambiguous. V was trimmed by 4 bases and J by 0 bases, leaving 15 bases between them. The CDR3 covers 16 residues. Germline loops: CDR1 SGHTS, CDR2 YDEGEE. The CDR3 region has the DNA TGTGCCAGCAGCGTCGCTTTGCACGCTAGCACAGATACGCAGTATTTT. This sequence encodes CASSVALHASTDTQYF.

The sample holds a few counts of this clonotype. The chain joins TRBV3-1 to TRBJ2-1, with D possibly matching TRBD1 (6 bases). The ends were cut back, 0 bases at V and 5 bases at J, with 14 bases in the middle. CDR1 and CDR2 (germline): LGHDT, YNNKEL (reference sequence). CDR3 length: 16 residues. Here the CDR3 reads CASSQDSPGANNEQFF. The CDR3, as DNA: TGTGCCAGCAGCCAAGATAGTCCAGGGGCGAACAATGAGCAGTTCTTC.

The gene calls are TRBV30 and TRBJ1-2; D ambiguous. The CDR3 covers 14 residues. Trimming stripped 0 bases from V and 8 bases from J, with 16 bases between. Germline V gene sequence: CDR1 GTSNPN, CDR2 SVGIG (reference sequence). CDR3 coding DNA: TGTGCCTGGAGTGTACCTCAACAACACTCCGGCTACACCTTC. Its translation is CAWSVPQQHSGYTF. Full variable domain (outside the CDR3, taken from reference TRBV30 and TRBJ1-2): SQTIHQWPATLVQPVGSPLSLECTVEGTSNPNLYWYRQAAGRGLQLLFYSVGIGQISSEVPQNLSASRPQDRQFILSSKKLLLSDSGFYLCAWSVPQQHSGYTFGSGTRLTVV.

V usage is TRBV7-9 and J usage is TRBJ2-7; D is unclear. The V gene lost 1 base and the J gene lost 12 bases, with 10 bases spanning the gap. The CDR3 is 11 residues long. CDR1 SEHNR and CDR2 FQNEAQ come from the germline V gene (reference sequence). Written as DNA, the CDR3 is TGTGCCAGCAGCTTAGAGTACCGTAGGTACTTC. Its protein product is CASSLEYRRYF.

The V and J genes are TRBV6-5 and TRBJ2-1; 7 bases agree with TRBD2. The CDR3 spans 15 residues. V trimming: 5 bases; J trimming: 3 bases; junction bases outside the gene matches: 7. From germline, CDR1 is MNHEY and CDR2 SVGAGI. This CDR3 reads CASSPYLAVYNEQFF. The CDR3 nucleotides are TGTGCCAGCAGTCCCTACCTAGCGGTCTACAATGAGCAGTTCTTC.

This clonotype occurred a few times. The chain couples TRBV20-1 to TRBJ2-7; D gene ambiguous. Germline CDR1 and CDR2: DFQATT and SNEGSKA (reference sequence). Trimming left V 0 bases short and J 7 bases short, with 19 bases between. The CDR3 spans 15 residues. CDR3 residues: CSARDKVAPRWEQYF. In DNA, the CDR3 is TGCAGTGCTAGAGATAAGGTAGCTCCAAGGTGGGAGCAGTACTTC.

The genes are TRBV27 and TRBJ1-1, with D maybe TRBD1 (5 bases). Per germline, CDR1 MNHEY and CDR2 SMNVEV (reference sequence). Trimming shortened V by 2 bases and J by 1 base, and 8 bases separated the two germline ends. The length of the CDR3 is 14 residues. The DNA for the CDR3 is TGTGCCAGCAGTTTAACTGGACAGAACACTGAAGCTTTCTTT. Its protein is CASSLTGQNTEAFF.

The DNA for the CDR3 is TGTGCCAGCAGCTCTAGGGGGGGGAAGACCCAGTACTTC. The encoded protein is CASSSRGGKTQYF. The chain uses TRBV7-2 and TRBJ2-5; D is possibly TRBD2 (7 bases). V lost 4 bases and J lost 6, with 12 bases in between. The CDR3 totals 13 residues. Germline lookup yields CDR1 SGHTA and CDR2 FQGNSA.

This clonotype was found many times. This chain links TRBV6-2 or TRBV6-3 with TRBJ1-2; D not resolved. V lost 5 bases and J 4 bases, leaving 8 bases between the germline ends. This CDR3 region has 12 residues. CDR1 is MNHEY and CDR2 is SVGEGT in the germline V gene. The CDR3 is CASSMGTYGYTF. For the CDR3, the DNA is TGTGCCAGCAGTATGGGTACCTATGGCTACACCTTC.

This clonotype was observed a few times. The genes are TRBV5-1 and TRBJ1-1; 12 bases line up with TRBD1. Germline V gives CDR1 SGHRS, CDR2 YFSETQ. V shed 0 bases and J 2 bases; nucleotides not matched to a gene: 5. The CDR3 is 17 amino acids. For the CDR3, the DNA is TGCGCCAGCAGCTTGGTAATCGGGACAGGGGGCAACACTGAAGCTTTCTTT. This gives the protein CASSLVIGTGGNTEAFF.

V is TRBV6-1 and J is TRBJ2-3, with TRBD2 identical over 10 bases. Per the germline V gene, CDR1 is MNHNS and CDR2 is SASEGT. The CDR3 runs 19 residues. V lost 6 bases and J lost 3; bases outside the gene matches: 18. The CDR3 bases are TGTGCCAGCAGGGCCGGGACTAGCGACTCCCTGGGGGGGACAGATACGCAGTATTTT. Translating gives CASRAGTSDSLGGTDTQYF.

V usage is TRBV20-1 and J usage is TRBJ2-3; 9 bases map to TRBD2. Germline lookup yields CDR1 DFQATT and CDR2 SNEGSKA (reference sequence). There are 14 residues in the CDR3. Germline trimming cut 6 bases from V and 4 bases from J; bases unmatched to any gene: 8. CDR3 nucleotides: TGCAGTGCCACGGGACTAGCAAAATCAGATACGCAGTATTTT. It encodes CSATGLAKSDTQYF.

This clonotype was observed a single time. Given a much more abundant clone one base away, this may be a read error. This sequence joins TRBV29-1 and TRBJ2-7, with TRBD2 as a possible D gene (5 bases). The CDR3 totals 15 residues. Trimming shortened V by 3 bases and J by 1 base, and 16 bases separated the two germline ends. The V gene's germline CDR1 is SQVTM and CDR2 ANQGSEA. CDR3 in amino acids: CSVDVPDRDSYEQYF. The CDR3 nucleotides are TGCAGCGTTGACGTCCCAGACCGGGATTCCTACGAGCAGTACTTC.

The sample holds a few counts of this clonotype. The gene calls are TRBV7-6 and TRBJ2-7; TRBD2 matches at 9 bases. After removal of 2 bases from V and 0 bases from J, the junction contained 8 bases not matched to a gene. In germline, CDR1 is SGHVS, CDR2 FNYEAQ. The CDR3 contains 17 residues. The CDR3 sequence is CASSLYSAGGSSYEQYF. In nucleotides, the CDR3 is TGTGCCAGCAGCTTATACTCGGCGGGGGGGAGCTCCTACGAGCAGTACTTC.